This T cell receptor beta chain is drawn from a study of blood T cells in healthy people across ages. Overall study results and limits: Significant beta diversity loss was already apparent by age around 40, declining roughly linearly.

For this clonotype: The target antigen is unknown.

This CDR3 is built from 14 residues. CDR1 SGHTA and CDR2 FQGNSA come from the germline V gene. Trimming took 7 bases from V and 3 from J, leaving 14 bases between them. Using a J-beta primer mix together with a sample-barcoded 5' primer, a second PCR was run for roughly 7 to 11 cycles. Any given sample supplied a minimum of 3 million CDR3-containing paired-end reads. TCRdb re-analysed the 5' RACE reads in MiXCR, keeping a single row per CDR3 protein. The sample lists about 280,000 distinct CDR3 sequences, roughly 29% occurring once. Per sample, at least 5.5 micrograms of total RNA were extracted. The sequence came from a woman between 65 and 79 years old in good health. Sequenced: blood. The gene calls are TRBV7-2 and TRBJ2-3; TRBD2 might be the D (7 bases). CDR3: CASNHGGRTDTQYF. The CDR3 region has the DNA TGTGCCAGCAATCACGGGGGGCGTACAGATACGCAGTATTTT.